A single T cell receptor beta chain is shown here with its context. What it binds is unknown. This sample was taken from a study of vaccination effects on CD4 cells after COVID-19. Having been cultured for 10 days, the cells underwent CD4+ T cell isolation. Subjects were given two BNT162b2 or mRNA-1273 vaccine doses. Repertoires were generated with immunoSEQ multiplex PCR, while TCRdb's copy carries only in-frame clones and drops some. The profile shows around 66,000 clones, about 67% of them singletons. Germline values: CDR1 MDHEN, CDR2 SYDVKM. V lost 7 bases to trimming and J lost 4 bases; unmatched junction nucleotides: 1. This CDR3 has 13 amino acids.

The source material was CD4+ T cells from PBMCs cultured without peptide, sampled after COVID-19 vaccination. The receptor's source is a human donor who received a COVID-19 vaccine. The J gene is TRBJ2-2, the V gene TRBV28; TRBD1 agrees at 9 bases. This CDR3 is CASNRGLTGELFF. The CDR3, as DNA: TGTGCCAGCAACAGGGGGCTCACCGGGGAGCTGTTTTTT. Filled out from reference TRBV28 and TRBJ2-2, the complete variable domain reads DVKVTQSSRYLVKRTGEKVFLECVQDMDHENMFWYRQDPGLGLRLIYFSYDVKMKEKGDIPEGYSVSREKKERFSLILESASTNQTSMYLCASNRGLTGELFFGEGSRLTVL.